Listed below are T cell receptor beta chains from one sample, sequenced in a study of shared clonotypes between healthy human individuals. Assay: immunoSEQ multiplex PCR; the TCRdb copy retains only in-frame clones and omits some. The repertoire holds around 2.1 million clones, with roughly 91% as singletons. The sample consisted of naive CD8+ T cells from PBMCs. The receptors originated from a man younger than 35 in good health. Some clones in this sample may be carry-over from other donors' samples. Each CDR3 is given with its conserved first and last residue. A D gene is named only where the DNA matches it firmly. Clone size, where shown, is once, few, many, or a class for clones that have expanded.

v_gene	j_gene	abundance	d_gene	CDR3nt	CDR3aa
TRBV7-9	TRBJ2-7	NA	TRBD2	TGTGCCAGCAGCTCGTGGACTAGCGGGGGGTCCTACGAGCAGTACTTC	CASSSWTSGGSYEQYF
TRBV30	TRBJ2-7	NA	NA	TGTGCCTGGAGTGTACGAGTGTCCGGTGAGCAGTACTTC	CAWSVRVSGEQYF
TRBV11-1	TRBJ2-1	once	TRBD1	TGTGCCAGCAGCTTATCCGGGACAGGGGTTTACAATGAGCAGTTCTTC	CASSLSGTGVYNEQFF
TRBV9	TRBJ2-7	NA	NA	TGTGCCAGCAGCCCTCACAGGGAGTCCTACGAGCAGTACTTC	CASSPHRESYEQYF
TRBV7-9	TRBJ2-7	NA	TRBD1	TGTGCCAGCAGCATTACAGGGGGCCTAGACGAGCAGTACTTC	CASSITGGLDEQYF
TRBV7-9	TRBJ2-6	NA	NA	TGTGCCAGCAGCTCGGATCCTGGGGCCAACGTCCTGACTTTC	CASSSDPGANVLTF
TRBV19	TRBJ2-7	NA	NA	TGTGCCACTAGCCCGGGGAGCCTCTCCTACGAGCAGTACTTC	CATSPGSLSYEQYF
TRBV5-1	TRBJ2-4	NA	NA	TGCGCCAGCAGATACCACAGGGAAGCCAAAAACATTCAGTACTTC	CASRYHREAKNIQYF
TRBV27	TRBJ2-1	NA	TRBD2	TGTGCCAGCAGTTATATAGCGGGAGCAACGAGCTATGAGCAGTTCTTC	CASSYIAGATSYEQFF
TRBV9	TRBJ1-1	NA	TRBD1	TGTGCCAGCAGCGCCAGGACAGGGCTGGCTGAAGCTTTCTTT	CASSARTGLAEAFF
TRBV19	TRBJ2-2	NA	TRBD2	TGTGCCAGTAATTCCGCTAGCGGGAGAGGAGATACCGGGGAGCTGTTTTTT	CASNSASGRGDTGELFF
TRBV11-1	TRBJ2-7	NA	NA	TGTGCCAGCAGCGCACCGTCCGGGGGCCCTTCCTACGAGCAGTACTTC	CASSAPSGGPSYEQYF
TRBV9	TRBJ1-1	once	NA	TGTGCCAGCAGCCCCGAACAGGGAGGGTCGAACACTGAAGCTTTCTTT	CASSPEQGGSNTEAFF
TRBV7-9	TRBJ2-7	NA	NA	TGTGCCAGCAGCTTAGAAGGTTTTAGAACCTACGAGCAGTACTTC	CASSLEGFRTYEQYF
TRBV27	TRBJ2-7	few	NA	TGTGCCAGCAGTTTATCCAGAGCCGCTCTCTACGAGCAGTACTTC	CASSLSRAALYEQYF
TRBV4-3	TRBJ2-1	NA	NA	TGCGCCAGCAGCCAAGAATGGGGGAGCTCCTACAATGAGCAGTTCTTC	CASSQEWGSSYNEQFF
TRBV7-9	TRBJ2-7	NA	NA	TGTGCCAGCAGCTCCCCCAGGCTCGAGCAGTACTTC	CASSSPRLEQYF
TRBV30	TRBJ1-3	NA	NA	TGTGCCTGGAGCGAAACAGAGAGCTCTGGAAACACCATATATTTT	CAWSETESSGNTIYF
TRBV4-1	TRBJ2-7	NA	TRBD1	TGCGCCAGCAGCCCCGGACAGGGGGCCTACGAGCAGTACTTC	CASSPGQGAYEQYF
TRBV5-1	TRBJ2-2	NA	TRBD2	TGCGCCAGCAGTAGTAGCGGGACGAACACCGGGGAGCTGTTTTTT	CASSSSGTNTGELFF
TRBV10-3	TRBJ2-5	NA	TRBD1	TGTGCCATCAGTGACAAGGGGGACAGGGGGCCCTCGGGGACCCAGTACTTC	CAISDKGDRGPSGTQYF
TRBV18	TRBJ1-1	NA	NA	TGTGCCAGCTCACCCTATAGAAACTTCGACAGGAAGAACACTGAAGCTTTCTTT	CASSPYRNFDRKNTEAFF
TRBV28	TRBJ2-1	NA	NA	TGTGCCACTGAAGGGAGTACGAGGGCGAATGAGCAGTTCTTC	CATEGSTRANEQFF
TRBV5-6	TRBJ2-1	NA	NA	TGTGCCAGCAGCTTTAATCCCCCCAATGAGCAGTTCTTC	CASSFNPPNEQFF
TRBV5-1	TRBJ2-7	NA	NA	TGCGCCAGCAGCGGAACCTACGAGCAGTACTTC	CASSGTYEQYF
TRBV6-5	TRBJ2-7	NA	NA	TGTGCCAGCAGGTGGGGACGCGAGCAGTACTTC	CASRWGREQYF
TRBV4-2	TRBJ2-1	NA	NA	TGTGCCAGCAGCCAAGGGGAGCAGTTCTTC	CASSQGEQFF
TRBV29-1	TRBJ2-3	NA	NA	TGCAGCGGGGCGGGAATCGGGGCCTCGGCAGATACGCAGTATTTT	CSGAGIGASADTQYF
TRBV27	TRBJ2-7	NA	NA	TGTGCCAGCAGTTTAGCAGGAAACGAGCAGTACTTC	CASSLAGNEQYF
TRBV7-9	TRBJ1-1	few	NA	TGTGCCAGCAGCTTAGAGACTGAAGCTTTCTTT	CASSLETEAFF
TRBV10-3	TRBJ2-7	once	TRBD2	TGTGCCATCAGTGGAGGACTAGCGGGAGTCGAGCAGTACTTC	CAISGGLAGVEQYF
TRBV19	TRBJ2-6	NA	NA	TGTGCCAGTAGTGTCTTGATCCGGACTCTCAGCTCTGGGGCCAACGTCCTGACTTTC	CASSVLIRTLSSGANVLTF
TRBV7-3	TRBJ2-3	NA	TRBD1	TGTGCCAGCAGCTCCAGGACAGGGGGCTCTGCAGATACGCAGTATTTT	CASSSRTGGSADTQYF
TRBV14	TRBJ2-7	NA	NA	TGTGCCAGCGCCCCCGGGATCTCCTACGAGCAGTACTTC	CASAPGISYEQYF
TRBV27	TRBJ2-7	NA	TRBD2	TGTGCCAGCAGATGGGCGGGAGGGCCGAGCGAGCAGTACTTC	CASRWAGGPSEQYF
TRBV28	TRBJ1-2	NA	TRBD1	TGTGCCAGCAGTCGGACAGGGGGCGGGGGCTACACCTTC	CASSRTGGGGYTF
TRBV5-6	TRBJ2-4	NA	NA	TGTGCCAGCAGCGGAGGGACCGCGGTTCGTGGGGACATTCAGTACTTC	CASSGGTAVRGDIQYF
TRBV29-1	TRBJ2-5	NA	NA	TGCAGCGCAGACCATAGCGGTGGGACATGGGAGACCCAGTACTTC	CSADHSGGTWETQYF
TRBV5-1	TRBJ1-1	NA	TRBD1	TGCGCCAGCAGCGTCAGGGGGCCCGCTGAAGCTTTCTTT	CASSVRGPAEAFF
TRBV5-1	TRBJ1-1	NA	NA	TGCGCCAGCAGCCACCGAGGGGGGGGCTTTGAATTTGACACTGAAGCTTTCTTT	CASSHRGGGFEFDTEAFF
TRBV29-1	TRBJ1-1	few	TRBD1	TGCAGCGTTGAGGGAAGACAGGGATTCACTGAAGCTTTCTTT	CSVEGRQGFTEAFF
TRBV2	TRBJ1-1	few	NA	TGTGCCAGCGAAAGGGGCTACACTGAAGCTTTCTTT	CASERGYTEAFF
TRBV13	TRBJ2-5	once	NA	TGTGCCAGCAGCCCCTCCGGGGAGACCCAGTACTTC	CASSPSGETQYF
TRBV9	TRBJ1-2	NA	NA	TGTGCCAGCAGCGTGGGCAACTATGGCTACACCTTC	CASSVGNYGYTF
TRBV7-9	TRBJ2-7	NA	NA	TGTGCCAGCAGCCCGAAGGGGGTCTCCTACGAGCAGTACTTC	CASSPKGVSYEQYF
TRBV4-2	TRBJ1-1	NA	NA	TGTGCCAGCAGCCTCGCCAACACTGAAGCTTTCTTT	CASSLANTEAFF
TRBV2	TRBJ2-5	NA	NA	TGTGCCAGCAGTGTTGGGGGGGACAGGATAGAGACCCAGTACTTC	CASSVGGDRIETQYF
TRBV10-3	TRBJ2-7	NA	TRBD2	TGTGCCACTGACCCTGTGGGGCGGGAGGGATACGAGCAGTACTTC	CATDPVGREGYEQYF
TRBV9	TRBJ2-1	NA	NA	TGTGCCAGCAGCGTAGGGTATAGCTCCTACAATGAGCAGTTCTTC	CASSVGYSSYNEQFF